This TCR beta chain was recovered during a study of cytomegalovirus exposure and HLA in healthy donors. Regarding the study as a whole: TCR beta sequences numbering 15,000 to 20,000 were associated with HLA alleles at 0.05 false discovery rate in a later analysis.

The CDR3 runs to 16 residues. Trimming at V came to 2 bases and at J to 0 bases, leaving 2 bases not matched to a gene. Germline CDR1 reads MNHEY; CDR2 reads SVGAGI. This clone was seen once. Its antigen is undetermined. The study ran its PCR with 60 Vbeta and 13 Jbeta primers. Produced via immunoSEQ multiplex PCR; TCRdb's table is partial and in-frame only. Of about 140,000 clones listed, 60% to 85% are singletons. The TCR comes from a man in his forties in good health and CMV-seronegative. This chain joins TRBV6-5 and TRBJ2-7, with 12 bases fitting TRBD2. Sequencing used PBMCs. The CDR3 DNA reads as TGTGCCAGCAGTTACCAGACTAGCGGGAGCTCCTACGAGCAGTACTTC. Translated: CASSYQTSGSSYEQYF.